This T cell receptor beta chain was recovered during a study of CD8 T cells in ankylosing spondylitis (dated by TCRdb to about 2017). Study-wide context: The study profiled T cell receptor beta repertoires in healthy donors and ankylosing spondylitis patients to find disease-linked TCR variants. The full study cohort was made up of approximately 27 ankylosing spondylitis patients and 108 healthy donors. Peripheral blood was sampled, and synovial fluid was additionally collected from ankylosing spondylitis patients.

The investigation overall reported the following: Some TCR beta motif variants had previously been reported in synovial fluid and blood of reactive arthritis patients, which suggested common disease-initiation mechanisms. Blood from ankylosing spondylitis patients appeared to be characterized by a TCR beta motif made up of under ten highly homologous amino acid variants. The disease-linked clones showed a CD8+ phenotype and occurred at relatively low frequencies in peripheral blood. The disease-linked clones were reported to be significantly enriched in matched synovial fluid samples from ankylosing spondylitis patients.

This clonotype was seen ten or more times. What antigen it recognizes has not been identified. No base qualities exist here, and no much larger clone lies one base off it. Sequencing instrument: Illumina HiSeq 2500. Quantitative 5'-RACE with molecular barcodes was the method used to prepare the TCR beta libraries. The paper's data handling went like this. A new computational method based on a probabilistic model of VDJ rearrangement was used to identify disease-linked TCR variants. TCRdb redid the processing of the public reads, applying fastp at Q25 and MiXCR, and retained in-frame beta chains. CDR3 protein duplicates are merged, each entry listing the most common genes and DNA. In this record, the V and J calls reflect TCRdb's handling and not the investigators' own analysis. The sample profile shows roughly 470,000 distinct CDR3 sequences; about 25% of them were found once. 0.89% of the sample is taken by the ten largest.

Spanning cysteine to phenylalanine, the CDR3 consists of 14 amino acids. The DNA shown is the 42-base CDR3, in frame from base 1. The germline V gene sets CDR1 to SGHTA and CDR2 to FQGNSA. V and J are truncated by 5 bases and 5 bases respectively, leaving an intervening sequence of 14 bases. The receptor chain draws on TRBV7-2 and TRBJ2-3; a tentative D match to TRBD2 spans 6 bases. The sample taken for sequencing was blood, either unsorted or a sorted T cell fraction (not recorded which). This receptor was identified in a male donor with ankylosing spondylitis. The CDR3 in this case is CASSSPSAQDTQYF. The DNA sequence is as follows: TGTGCCAGCAGCAGCCCTAGCGCCCAAGATACGCAGTATTTT.